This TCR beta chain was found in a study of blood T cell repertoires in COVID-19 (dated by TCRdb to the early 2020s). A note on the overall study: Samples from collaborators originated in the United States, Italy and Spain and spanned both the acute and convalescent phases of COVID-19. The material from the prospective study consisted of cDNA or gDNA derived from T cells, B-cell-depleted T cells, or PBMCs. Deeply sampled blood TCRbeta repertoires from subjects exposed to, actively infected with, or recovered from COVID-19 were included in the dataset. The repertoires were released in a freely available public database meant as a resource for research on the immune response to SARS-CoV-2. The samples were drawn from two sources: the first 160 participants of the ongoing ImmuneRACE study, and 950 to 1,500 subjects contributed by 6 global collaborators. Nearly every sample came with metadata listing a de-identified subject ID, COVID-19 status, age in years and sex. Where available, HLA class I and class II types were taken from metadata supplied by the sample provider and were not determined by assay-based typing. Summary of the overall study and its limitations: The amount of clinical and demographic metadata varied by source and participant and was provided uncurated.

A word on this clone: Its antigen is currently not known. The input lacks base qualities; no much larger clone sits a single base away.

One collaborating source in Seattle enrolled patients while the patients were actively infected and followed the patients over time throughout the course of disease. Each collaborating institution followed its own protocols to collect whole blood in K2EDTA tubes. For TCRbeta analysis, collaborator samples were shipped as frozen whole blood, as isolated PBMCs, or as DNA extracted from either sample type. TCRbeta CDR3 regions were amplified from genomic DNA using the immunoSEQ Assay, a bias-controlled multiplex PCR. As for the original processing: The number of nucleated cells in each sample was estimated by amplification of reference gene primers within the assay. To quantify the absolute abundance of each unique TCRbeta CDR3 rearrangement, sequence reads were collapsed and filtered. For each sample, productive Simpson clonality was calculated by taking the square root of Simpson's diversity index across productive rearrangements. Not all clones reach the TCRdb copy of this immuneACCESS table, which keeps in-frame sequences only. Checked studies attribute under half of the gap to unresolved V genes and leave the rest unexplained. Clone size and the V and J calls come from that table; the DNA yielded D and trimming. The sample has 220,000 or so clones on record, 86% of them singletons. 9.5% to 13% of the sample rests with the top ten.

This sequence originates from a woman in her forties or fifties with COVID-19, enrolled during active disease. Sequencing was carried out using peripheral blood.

The CDR3 in this case is CASSYSGTGITGELFF. The nucleotide sequence is TGTGCCAGCAGTTACTCCGGGACAGGAATCACCGGGGAGCTGTTTTTT. This chain is built from TRBV6-2 or TRBV6-3 and TRBJ2-2; 8 nucleotides in the junction match TRBD1. From V the trimming removes 0 bases and from J it removes 4 bases, while the gene matches leave 4 bases of the junction unaccounted for. From its cysteine to its phenylalanine, the CDR3 spans 16 amino acids. The read is trimmed to its CDR3 DNA, 48 bases read in frame from base 1. CDR1 and CDR2 are read off the germline V gene as MNHEY and SVGEGT.